This TCR beta chain emerged from a study of T-cell memory formation after mild COVID-19. Study background: TCR clusters were mostly donor specific.

Study results and caveats: Day 15 to 85 contractors were CD4/CD8 balanced; later expanders leaned CD4+. Contracting CD4+ clones were located mainly in CM and EM, and CD8+ clones in EMRA.

This clonotype came up a few times. No antigen is known for it. Researchers used 5'RACE with constant-segment primers to make TCR alpha and TCR beta cDNA libraries that carry sample barcodes and UMIs. TCRdb re-derived calls from the 5' RACE reads in MiXCR, one entry per CDR3 protein. The data contain roughly 340,000 distinct CDR3 sequences, 20% to 25% of them singletons. The CDR3 totals 14 residues. Trimming pared 0 bases from V and 2 bases from J, leaving 9 bases between. From germline, CDR1 is SGHDT and CDR2 YYEEEE. The chain is built from TRBV5-6 and TRBJ2-7; no clear D. The receptor was derived from a man aged 18 to 29 who had mild COVID-19 (a few samples of this study predate the infection). Cell type and time point are not known. Sequences were obtained from PBMCs or a T cell subset sorted from them (not recorded which). CDR3 loop: CASSLEGWAYEQYF. CDR3 nucleotide sequence: TGTGCCAGCAGCTTGGAGGGTTGGGCCTACGAGCAGTACTTC.